The 4 T cell receptor beta chains reported below all come from one sample, sequenced in a study of a mutant IDH1 vaccine in newly diagnosed glioma. The repertoire was sequenced with immunoSEQ multiplex PCR; TCRdb's copy has only in-frame clones and lacks some. This table has about 64,000 clones, 65% to 75% appearing once. No cognate antigen is known for these TCRs. Time point defined: week 35, safety follow-up. The investigators gave 300 ug of mutant IDH1 20-mer peptide in each vaccine dose, together with topical imiquimod. The sequencing here drew on PBMCs, taken from a glioma patient whose treatment included an IDH1 peptide vaccine. All receptors come from a man over 45 with glioma.

J is TRBJ1-6 and V is TRBV4-2; no reliable D call. The CDR3 is 15 residues long. Germline lookup yields CDR1 LGHNA and CDR2 YNFKEQ. Trimming shortened V by 0 bases and J by 4 bases, and 7 bases separated the two germline ends. The CDR3 region has the DNA TGTGCCAGCAGCCAAGAGGCAGGTTATAATTCACCCCTCCACTTT. This sequence encodes CASSQEAGYNSPLHF.

The rearrangement joins TRBV7-2 to TRBJ2-7; possibly TRBD2 for D (5 bases). The V end was cut by 0 bases, the J end by 0 bases, with 12 bases between. The CDR3 contains 16 residues. Per the germline V gene, CDR1 is SGHTA and CDR2 is FQGNSA. Here the CDR3 reads CASSLAGGRSSYEQYF. CDR3 nucleotide sequence: TGTGCCAGCAGCTTAGCAGGAGGACGGTCCTCCTACGAGCAGTACTTC.

The chain couples TRBV6-5 to TRBJ1-4, with TRBD1 as a possible D gene (5 bases). In germline, CDR1 is MNHEY, CDR2 SVGAGI. V lost 5 bases and J 7 bases, leaving 14 bases between the germline ends. This CDR3 has 14 residues. The CDR3 loop reads CASSQGGRGEKLFF. The DNA for the CDR3 is TGTGCCAGCAGTCAGGGAGGAAGAGGTGAAAAACTGTTTTTT.

The J gene is TRBJ2-1, the V gene TRBV4-3; D ambiguous. The CDR3 is 16 residues long. The germline V and J ends were trimmed by 2 bases and 6 bases, with 17 bases remaining between them. Germline V gene data show CDR1 as LGHNA and CDR2 as YSLEER. CDR3 DNA: TGCGCCAGCAGCCAACTCAAGGACCGACCAATCAATGAGCAGTTCTTC. This translates into CASSQLKDRPINEQFF.